The entry that follows covers one T cell receptor (beta chain) sequence. The data derive from a study of blood T cell repertoires in COVID-19. V lost 3 bases and J 4 bases, leaving 7 bases between the germline ends. The CDR3 totals 12 residues. In germline, CDR1 is SQVTM, CDR2 ANQGSEA. TCRdb's table, derived via immunoSEQ multiplex PCR, lists solely in-frame clones and lacks some. The table has 250,000 to 300,000 clones, around nine tenths seen once. Material for sequencing was PBMCs or T cells enriched from blood (not recorded which). The TCR was taken from a woman aged 45-65 years who had been exposed to COVID-19. The gene calls are TRBV29-1 and TRBJ2-1; D not resolved. The CDR3 loop reads CSVDGQYNEQFF. The CDR3 bases are TGCAGCGTTGATGGCCAGTACAATGAGCAGTTCTTC.